Below, 22 T cell receptor beta chains from the same sample are listed, as sequenced in a study of regulatory T cells in long-lasting Graves disease. Time point in this sample: persistent/refractory GD, antithyroid drugs over 5 years with positive TRAb. PBMCs were the source of the RNA used for TCR sequencing. According to the study, TCR beta libraries were built with iRepertoire HTBI primers and CDR3-region Arm-PCR. TCRdb itself ran the multiplex PCR reads through MiXCR, one entry per CDR3 protein. The sample has nearly 350,000 distinct CDR3 sequences, about 18% seen once. The sample here was peripheral blood mononuclear cells (PBMCs), taken when the disease was refractory, from a patient treated with antithyroid drugs. These receptors all stem from a female donor with Graves disease.

This chain links TRBV4-3 with TRBJ2-7; 10 nucleotides line up with TRBD1. The CDR3 covers 18 residues. The V and J ends lost 0 bases and 5 bases, in that order; junction bases with no gene match: 13. From germline, CDR1 is LGHNA and CDR2 YSLEER. CDR3 loop: CASSQDWRSFGQGDEQYF. CDR3 DNA: TGCGCCAGCAGCCAAGATTGGAGGAGTTTTGGACAGGGGGACGAGCAGTACTTC.

The chain joins TRBV7-9 to TRBJ1-4; 10 nucleotides line up with TRBD1. The CDR3 runs 15 residues. Germline-derived CDR1 and CDR2 are SEHNR and FQNEAQ (reference sequence). The trim removed 3 bases at V and 8 bases at J, leaving 6 bases unmatched. CDR3 in amino acids: CASSFRQGAPEKLFF. The CDR3 coding sequence is TGTGCCAGCAGCTTCAGACAGGGGGCGCCGGAAAAACTGTTTTTT.

The chain couples TRBV7-2 to TRBJ2-3; unclear D gene. Trimming pared 5 bases from V and 5 bases from J, leaving 17 bases between. Germline CDR1 SGHTA, CDR2 FQGNSA. The CDR3 runs 15 residues. Written as DNA, the CDR3 is TGTGCCAGCAGCCCCGGTGGGCGCACACAAGATACGCAGTATTTT. It specifies CASSPGGRTQDTQYF.

This clonotype appeared a few times. V and J are TRBV29-1 and TRBJ2-5; unclear D gene. From germline, CDR1 is SQVTM and CDR2 ANQGSEA. The CDR3 consists of 11 residues. The V end was cut by 3 bases, the J end by 5 bases, with 7 bases between. CDR3 loop: CSVDQEETQYF. The CDR3 bases are TGCAGCGTTGATCAGGAGGAGACCCAGTACTTC.

This clonotype was recorded at least ten times. This chain uses TRBV6-1 with TRBJ1-2, with 8 bases that match TRBD1. Germline lookup yields CDR1 MNHNS and CDR2 SASEGT. This CDR3 spans 15 amino acids. Germline trimming cut 6 bases from V and 1 base from J; bases unmatched to any gene: 7. The CDR3 DNA is TGTGCCAGCAGAATAGACAGGGGCCTTAACTATGGCTACACCTTC. Translation: CASRIDRGLNYGYTF.

This clonotype was detected once. J is TRBJ2-1 and V is TRBV15, with D perhaps TRBD1 or TRBD2 (6 bases each). The CDR3 is made up of 15 amino acids. Trimming left V 5 bases short and J 7 bases short, with 18 bases between. Germline values: CDR1 LNHNV, CDR2 YYDKDF (reference sequence). The CDR3 here is CATSPGTFQGNEQFF. The CDR3 DNA reads TGTGCCACCAGCCCCGGGACTTTTCAGGGGAATGAGCAGTTCTTC.

This chain connects TRBV2 to TRBJ2-7; D perhaps matches TRBD1 (6 bases). CDR1 is SNHLY and CDR2 is FYNNEI in the germline V gene. V was pared by 1 base and J by 3 bases, with 13 bases between. The CDR3 extends over 15 amino acids. CDR3 in amino acids: CASSEEQGPYYEQYF. In nucleotides, the CDR3 is TGTGCCAGCAGTGAAGAACAGGGCCCTTACTACGAGCAGTACTTC.

There are a few counts of this clonotype. This chain joins TRBV15 and TRBJ1-2, with D hard to call. With 4 bases removed from V and 7 bases from J, the gap between germline ends came to 16 bases. This CDR3 region has 14 residues. Germline CDR1 and CDR2: LNHNV and YYDKDF (reference sequence). This CDR3 reads CATSMVQALGGYTF. The CDR3 nucleotides are TGTGCCACCAGCATGGTCCAGGCTCTGGGTGGCTACACCTTC.

The V and J genes are TRBV12-3 or TRBV12-4 and TRBJ2-3; D gene uncertain. This CDR3 has 14 amino acids. Trimming left V 3 bases short and J 2 bases short, with 9 bases between. CDR3 amino acids: CASSLTFNTDTQYF. For the CDR3, the DNA is TGTGCCAGCAGTTTGACCTTCAACACAGATACGCAGTATTTT.

This clonotype showed up many times. J is TRBJ2-7 and V is TRBV20-1; TRBD2 matches 8 bases. This CDR3 region has 12 residues. Germline CDR1 DFQATT, CDR2 SNEGSKA (reference sequence). J was trimmed by 5 bases and V by 5 bases; bases with no gene match: 5. The CDR3 is CSALSGTNEQYF. The CDR3 DNA reads TGCAGTGCTCTTAGCGGGACCAACGAGCAGTACTTC.

This clonotype has ten or more counts. The genes are TRBV7-6 and TRBJ1-5; tentative D call: TRBD1 (6 bases). The V end lost 5 bases, the J end lost 4 bases, and 21 bases lay between the germline ends. CDR1 is SGHVS and CDR2 is FNYEAQ in the germline V gene. The CDR3 is made up of 17 amino acids. CDR3 in DNA: TGTGCCAGCAGCCTGGGGGGTGGCAGGGGAGGTAATCAGCCCCAGCATTTT. Residues: CASSLGGGRGGNQPQHF.

Turning to this clonotype: It differs at one base from a far larger clone, so likely a read error. The chain links TRBV7-2 to TRBJ2-5, with D possibly TRBD2 on 6 matching bases. This CDR3 comprises 16 residues. Per germline, CDR1 SGHTA and CDR2 FQGNSA. CDR3 sequence (DNA): TGTGCCGGCAGCTTACCCCGAGGAGGGGTCGGGGAGACCCAGTACTTC. It encodes CAGSLPRGGVGETQYF. Together with reference TRBV7-2 and TRBJ2-5, the CDR3 gives the full variable domain: GAGVSQSPSNKVTEKGKDVELRCDPISGHTALYWYRQSLGQGLEFLIYFQGNSAPDKSGLPSDRFSAERTGGSVSTLTIQRTQQEDSAVYLCAGSLPRGGVGETQYFGPGTRLLVL.

The table lists this clonotype with a few counts. This CDR3 reads CASSLGLGDEQFF. Written as DNA, the CDR3 is TGCGCCAGCAGCCTGGGACTAGGGGATGAGCAGTTCTTC. This chain connects TRBV4-1 to TRBJ2-1; 8 nucleotides align to TRBD2. Trimming removed 4 bases from V and 8 bases from J; junction bases left unmatched: 4. The CDR3 has 13 residues. Germline V gene lookup returns CDR1 MGHRA and CDR2 YSYEKL.

About this clonotype: Compared with germline, one end of the junction differs, possibly owing to a read error. This chain links TRBV6-9 with TRBJ2-5; possibly TRBD2 for D (6 bases). Germline-derived CDR1 and CDR2 are MNHGY and SVAAGI. This CDR3 is 15 amino acids long. The CDR3 DNA reads TGTGCCAGCAGTTACGGTGGAGGGGATCAAGGGACCCAGTACTTC. Amino acids: CASSYGGGDQGTQYF.

Remarks on this clonotype: Since a much larger clone is just one base distant, this may be a read error. This chain links TRBV5-5 with TRBJ1-1, with a tentative D call TRBD1 (5 bases). Germline V CDR1 and CDR2: SGHKS, YYEKEE (reference sequence). CDR3 length equals 18 residues. V gave up 7 bases and J gave up 1 base, with 26 bases separating them. The CDR3, as DNA: TGTGCCAGCGGCTGGCCCCGGGGGAAAGGGGTCACGAACACTGAAGCTTTCTTT. This codes for CASGWPRGKGVTNTEAFF.

This clonotype was detected many times. V gene TRBV7-8 combines with J gene TRBJ1-2; maybe TRBD1 (5 bases). Germline V lookup: CDR1 SGHVS, CDR2 FQNEAQ. There are 13 residues in the CDR3. Trimming removed 3 bases at V and 4 bases at J, with 9 bases between. The CDR3 sequence is CASSFGGAYGYTF. The DNA for the CDR3 is TGTGCCAGCAGCTTCGGGGGAGCCTATGGCTACACCTTC.

This clonotype was counted at least ten times. This sequence joins TRBV28 and TRBJ2-7; 7 positions match TRBD1. V was pared by 5 bases and J by 4 bases, with 11 bases of the junction left unmatched. Germline V gives CDR1 MDHEN, CDR2 SYDVKM. This CDR3 has 15 amino acids. DNA for the CDR3: TGTGCCAGCAGTCCGTTCACAGGGGTCGGTTACGAGCAGTACTTC. Protein: CASSPFTGVGYEQYF.

This clonotype was observed a few times. This chain connects TRBV12-5 to TRBJ2-5, with D perhaps TRBD2 (5 bases). In germline, CDR1 is LGHNT, CDR2 FRNRAP. Trimming took off 5 bases at V and 5 bases at J, with 9 bases between the two ends. The CDR3 loop spans 12 amino acids. This CDR3 is CASGKLGETQYF. Written as DNA, the CDR3 is TGTGCTAGTGGTAAACTAGGGGAGACCCAGTACTTC.

This clonotype was picked up a small number of times. The chain recombines TRBV28 with TRBJ2-5; 7 bases fit TRBD2. The CDR3 has 13 residues. V gave up 6 bases and J gave up 3 bases; unmatched junction bases: 4. Germline assignment: CDR1 MDHEN and CDR2 SYDVKM. For the CDR3, the DNA is TGTGCCAGCAGGGGGGGGAACGAAGAGACCCAGTACTTC. It translates to CASRGGNEETQYF.

At least ten counts were recorded for this clonotype. The V gene is TRBV12-3 or TRBV12-4, the J gene TRBJ1-5; 7 bases match TRBD1. V shed 3 bases and J 1 base; nucleotides not matched to a gene: 3. This CDR3 has 15 amino acids. The CDR3, as DNA: TGTGCCAGCAGTTTCGCAGGGGGGAGCAATCAGCCCCAGCATTTT. Its translation is CASSFAGGSNQPQHF.

This clonotype was counted many times. The chain uses TRBV2 and TRBJ2-7; TRBD2 aligns across 7 bases. CDR3 size: 15 residues. V was pared by 1 base and J by 2 bases, with 5 bases of the junction left unmatched. The germline V gene has CDR1 SNHLY and CDR2 FYNNEI. Written as DNA, the CDR3 is TGTGCCAGCAGTGAAGATCTAGCGGAAGCCTACGAGCAGTACTTC. Residues: CASSEDLAEAYEQYF.

This clonotype was found many times. The V gene is TRBV12-3 or TRBV12-4, the J gene TRBJ1-2; TRBD1 might be the D (6 bases). This CDR3 region has 14 residues. V was cut by 1 base and J by 6 bases, with 12 bases left in between. CDR3 amino acids: CASSLGQAGHGYTF. CDR3 bases: TGTGCCAGCAGTTTAGGACAGGCGGGCCATGGCTACACCTTC.